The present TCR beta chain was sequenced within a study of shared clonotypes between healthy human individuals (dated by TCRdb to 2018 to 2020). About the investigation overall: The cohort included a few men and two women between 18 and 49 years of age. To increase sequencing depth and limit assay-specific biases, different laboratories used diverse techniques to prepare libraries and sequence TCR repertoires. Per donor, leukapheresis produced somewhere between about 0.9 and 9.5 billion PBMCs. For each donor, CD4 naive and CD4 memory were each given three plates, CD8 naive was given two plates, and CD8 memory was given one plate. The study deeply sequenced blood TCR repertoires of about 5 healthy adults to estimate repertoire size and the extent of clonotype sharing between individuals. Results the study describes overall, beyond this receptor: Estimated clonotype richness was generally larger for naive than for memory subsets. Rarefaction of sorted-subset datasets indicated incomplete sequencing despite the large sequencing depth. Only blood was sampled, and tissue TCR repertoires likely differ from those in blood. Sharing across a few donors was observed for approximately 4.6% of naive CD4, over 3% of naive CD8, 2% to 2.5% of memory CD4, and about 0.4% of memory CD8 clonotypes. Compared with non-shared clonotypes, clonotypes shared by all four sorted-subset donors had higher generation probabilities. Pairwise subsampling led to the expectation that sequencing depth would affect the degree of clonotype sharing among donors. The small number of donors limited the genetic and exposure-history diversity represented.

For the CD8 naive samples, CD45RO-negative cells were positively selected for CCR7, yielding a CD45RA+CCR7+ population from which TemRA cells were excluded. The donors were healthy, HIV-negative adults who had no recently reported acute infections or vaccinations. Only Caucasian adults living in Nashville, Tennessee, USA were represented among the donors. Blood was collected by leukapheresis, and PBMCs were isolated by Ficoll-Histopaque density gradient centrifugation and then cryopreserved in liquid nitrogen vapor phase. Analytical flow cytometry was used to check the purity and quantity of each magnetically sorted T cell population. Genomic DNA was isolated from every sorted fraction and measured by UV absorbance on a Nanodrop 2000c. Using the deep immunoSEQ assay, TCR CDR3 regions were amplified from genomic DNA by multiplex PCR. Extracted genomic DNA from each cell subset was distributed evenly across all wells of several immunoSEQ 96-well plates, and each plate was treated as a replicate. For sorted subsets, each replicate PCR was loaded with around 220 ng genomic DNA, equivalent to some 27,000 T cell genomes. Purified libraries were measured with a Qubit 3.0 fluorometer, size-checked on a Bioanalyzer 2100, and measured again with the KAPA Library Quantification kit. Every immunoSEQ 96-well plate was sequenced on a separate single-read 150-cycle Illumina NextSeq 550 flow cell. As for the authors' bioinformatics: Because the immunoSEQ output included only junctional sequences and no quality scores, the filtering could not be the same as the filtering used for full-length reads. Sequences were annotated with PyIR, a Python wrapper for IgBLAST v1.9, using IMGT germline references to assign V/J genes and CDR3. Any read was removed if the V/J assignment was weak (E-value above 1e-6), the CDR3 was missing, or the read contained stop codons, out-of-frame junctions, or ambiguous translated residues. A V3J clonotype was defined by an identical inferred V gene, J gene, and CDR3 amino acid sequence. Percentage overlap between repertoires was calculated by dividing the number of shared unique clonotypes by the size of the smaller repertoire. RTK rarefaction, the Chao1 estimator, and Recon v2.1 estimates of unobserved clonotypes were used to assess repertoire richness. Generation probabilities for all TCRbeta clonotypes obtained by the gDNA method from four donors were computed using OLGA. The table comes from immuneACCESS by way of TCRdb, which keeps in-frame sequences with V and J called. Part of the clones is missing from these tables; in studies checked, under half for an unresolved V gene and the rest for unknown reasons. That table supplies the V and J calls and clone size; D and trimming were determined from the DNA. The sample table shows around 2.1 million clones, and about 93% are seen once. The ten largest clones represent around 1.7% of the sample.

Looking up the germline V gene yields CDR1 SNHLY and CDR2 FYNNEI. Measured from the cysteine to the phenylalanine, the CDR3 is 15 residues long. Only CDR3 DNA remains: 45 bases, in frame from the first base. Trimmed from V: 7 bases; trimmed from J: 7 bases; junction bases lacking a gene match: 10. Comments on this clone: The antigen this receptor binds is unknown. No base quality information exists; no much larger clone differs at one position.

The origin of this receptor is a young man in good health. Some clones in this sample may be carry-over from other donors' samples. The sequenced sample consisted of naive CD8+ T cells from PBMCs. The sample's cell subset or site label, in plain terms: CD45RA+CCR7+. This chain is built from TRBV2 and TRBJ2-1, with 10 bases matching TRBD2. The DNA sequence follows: TGTGCCAGCATCCTAGCGGGAGAGGGGTCTAATGAGCAGTTCTTC. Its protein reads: CASILAGEGSNEQFF.